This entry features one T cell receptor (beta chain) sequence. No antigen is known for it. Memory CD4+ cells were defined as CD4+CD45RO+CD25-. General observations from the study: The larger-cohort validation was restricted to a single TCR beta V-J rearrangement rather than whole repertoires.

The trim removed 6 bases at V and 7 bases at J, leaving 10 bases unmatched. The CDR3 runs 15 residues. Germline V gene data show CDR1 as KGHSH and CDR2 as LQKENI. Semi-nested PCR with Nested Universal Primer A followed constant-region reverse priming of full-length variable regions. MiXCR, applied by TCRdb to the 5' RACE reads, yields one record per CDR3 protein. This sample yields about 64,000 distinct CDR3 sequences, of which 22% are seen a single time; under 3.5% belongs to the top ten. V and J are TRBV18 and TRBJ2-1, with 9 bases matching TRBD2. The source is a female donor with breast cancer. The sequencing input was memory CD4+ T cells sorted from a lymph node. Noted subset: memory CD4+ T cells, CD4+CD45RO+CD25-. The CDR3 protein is CASSKTSGRINEQFF. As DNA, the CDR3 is TGTGCCAGCTCGAAGACCAGCGGGAGGATAAATGAGCAGTTCTTC.